This paragraph reports one T cell receptor (beta chain). Its cognate antigen is unknown. Survey-level immunoSEQ v3.0 assays were run. Per-sample targets for sequencing were about 35,000-55,000 T-cell genomes. Produced via immunoSEQ multiplex PCR; TCRdb's table is partial and in-frame only. The data contain 20,000 to 25,000 clones, 65% to 90% of them singletons. The entry originates in a study of long-term antiretroviral therapy in people with HIV. General study results and limits: Documentation of ART adherence, viral resistance or therapy changes was absent. Every time point showed a repertoire led by clones expanded before ART. Possibly under older ART regimens, blood was drawn between about 2003 and 2018.

The CDR3 spans 14 residues. Trimming shortened V by 7 bases and J by 0 bases, and 11 bases separated the two germline ends. CDR1 SNHLY and CDR2 FYNNEI come from the germline V gene. The TCR sequence derives from a man between 18 and 35 years old with HIV. The J gene is TRBJ2-3, the V gene TRBV2; D is ambiguous. The sequencing used unsorted PBMCs, collected 0.1 years before starting antiretroviral therapy. This CDR3 is CASTPDPSTDTQYF. CDR3 coding DNA: TGTGCCAGCACCCCCGACCCTAGCACAGATACGCAGTATTTT.